A single sample gave rise to the 26 T cell receptor beta chains below, sequenced in a study of CD8 T cells in ankylosing spondylitis. TCRdb reanalysed the 5' RACE reads using MiXCR and keeps one entry per CDR3 protein. This sample carries about 250,000 distinct CDR3 sequences, around 32% of them seen once, and the ten largest clones take around 4.4%. Sequenced material: blood, either unsorted or a sorted T cell fraction (not recorded which). The receptors derive from a male donor with ankylosing spondylitis or in good health (not recorded which).

The chain employs TRBV20-1 and TRBJ2-7, with D perhaps matching TRBD1 (6 bases). Germline V gene data show CDR1 as DFQATT and CDR2 as SNEGSKA (reference sequence). V shed 2 bases and J shed 2 bases, with 16 bases lying between them. The CDR3 totals 15 residues. CDR3 bases: TGCAGTGCTAGAAATAAGCCAGGGGATCCCTACGAGCAGTACTTC. Encoded protein: CSARNKPGDPYEQYF.

This clonotype was counted only a few times. This chain links TRBV6-1 with TRBJ2-3, with D perhaps matching TRBD1 or TRBD2 (5 bases each). Germline values: CDR1 MNHNS, CDR2 SASEGT. Trimming pared 6 bases from V and 2 bases from J, leaving 12 bases between. This CDR3 comprises 14 residues. CDR3 loop: CASSPYGATDTQYF. The DNA of the CDR3 is TGTGCCAGCAGCCCCTACGGGGCCACAGATACGCAGTATTTT.

This chain uses TRBV20-1 with TRBJ2-3; no reliable D call. Per the germline V gene, CDR1 is DFQATT and CDR2 is SNEGSKA (reference sequence). The V gene lost 3 bases and the J gene lost 9 bases, with 10 bases spanning the gap. This CDR3 has 11 residues. The DNA of the CDR3 is TGCAGTGCTAGCCTTGCCCCCACGCAGTATTTT. The encoded protein is CSASLAPTQYF.

This rearrangement joins TRBV20-1 to TRBJ1-4; perhaps TRBD1 as D (5 bases). The CDR3 length is 17 residues. CDR1 and CDR2 from the germline V gene are DFQATT and SNEGSKA (reference sequence). V was clipped by 0 bases and J by 0 bases, with 14 bases between them. DNA of the CDR3: TGCAGTGCTAGAGATGTGGGGGTCACTACAACTAATGAAAAACTGTTTTTT. Amino acid sequence: CSARDVGVTTTNEKLFF.

This clonotype came up a few times. CDR3 sequence: CSVGLAPGELFF. The DNA of the CDR3 is TGCAGCGTTGGACTCGCCCCGGGGGAGCTGTTTTTT. The V call is TRBV29-1, the J call TRBJ2-2; unclear D gene. V shed 4 bases and J shed 8 bases, with 11 bases lying between them. The CDR3 loop spans 12 amino acids. Germline V CDR1 and CDR2: SQVTM, ANQGSEA.

This chain uses TRBV4-1 with TRBJ2-1; perhaps TRBD1 as D (6 bases). The CDR3 is 16 amino acids. V gave up 4 bases and J gave up 8 bases, with 21 bases separating them. CDR1 is MGHRA and CDR2 is YSYEKL in the germline V gene. This CDR3 reads CASSPRGNLIADEQFF. CDR3 nucleotide sequence: TGCGCCAGCAGCCCCAGGGGCAATTTGATTGCGGATGAGCAGTTCTTC.

The rearrangement uses TRBV7-9 and TRBJ2-3; the match to TRBD1 covers 11 bases. CDR3 length equals 15 residues. Germline V gene data show CDR1 as SEHNR and CDR2 as FQNEAQ (reference sequence). Losses at the gene ends were 4 bases for V and 4 bases for J; bases not matched to a gene: 4. The chain's CDR3 is CASSSGQGASDTQYF. The CDR3 nucleotides read TGTGCCAGCAGCTCCGGACAGGGGGCTTCAGATACGCAGTATTTT.

This chain connects TRBV20-1 to TRBJ2-4; 8 nucleotides agree with TRBD1. This CDR3 contains 13 residues. After removal of 5 bases from V and 7 bases from J, the junction contained 7 bases not matched to a gene. CDR1 and CDR2 from the germline V gene are DFQATT and SNEGSKA (reference sequence). The CDR3 reads CSADRGGLNIQYF. Written as DNA, the CDR3 is TGCAGTGCTGACAGGGGAGGCCTGAACATTCAGTACTTC.

The chain carries TRBV20-1 and TRBJ2-3; the match to TRBD2 covers 10 bases. The CDR3 length is 14 residues. V lost 7 bases and J lost 3; bases outside the gene matches: 7. CDR1 and CDR2 (germline): DFQATT, SNEGSKA (reference sequence). CDR3 amino acids: CSVERGGITDTQYF. CDR3 nucleotides: TGCAGTGTCGAGCGGGGGGGCATTACAGATACGCAGTATTTT.

In this sample, this clonotype turned up a few times. This chain uses TRBV29-1 with TRBJ1-4; D gene uncertain. CDR1 and CDR2 (germline): SQVTM, ANQGSEA. This CDR3 is 13 amino acids long. V was trimmed by 6 bases and J by 2 bases, leaving 10 bases between them. The CDR3 reads CSVASATNEKLFF. The CDR3, as DNA: TGCAGCGTCGCATCCGCGACTAATGAAAAACTGTTTTTT.

This clonotype was found a few times. V and J are TRBV10-3 and TRBJ2-7; 7 nucleotides align to TRBD2. Germline V lookup: CDR1 ENHRY, CDR2 SYGVKD. The V segment lost 0 bases and the J segment 9 bases; nucleotides outside the gene matches: 11. CDR3 length: 15 amino acids. The CDR3: CAISESEGGFFGQYF. The CDR3 coding sequence is TGTGCCATCAGTGAGTCTGAGGGAGGGTTCTTCGGGCAGTACTTC.

The genes are TRBV6-5 and TRBJ2-7, with 10 nucleotides matching TRBD2. V lost 0 bases to trimming and J lost 6 bases; unmatched junction nucleotides: 11. Germline assignment: CDR1 MNHEY and CDR2 SVGAGI. This CDR3 contains 17 residues. Written as DNA, the CDR3 is TGTGCCAGCAGTTACTCGACCACAGCGGGGGGGCACGGCGAGCAGTACTTC. Protein product: CASSYSTTAGGHGEQYF.

The rearrangement links TRBV10-3 to TRBJ2-1, with 11 bases fitting TRBD2. Trimming removed 2 bases from V and 5 bases from J; junction bases left unmatched: 14. Germline CDR1 ENHRY, CDR2 SYGVKD. The CDR3 totals 19 residues. This CDR3 is CAISELGLAVTSPHNEQFF. CDR3 sequence (DNA): TGTGCCATCAGTGAGCTGGGACTAGCGGTGACGAGTCCCCACAATGAGCAGTTCTTC.

This clonotype was detected a few times. The gene calls are TRBV20-1 and TRBJ2-5, with 8 bases aligning to TRBD2. The length of the CDR3 is 14 residues. Germline CDR1 DFQATT, CDR2 SNEGSKA (reference sequence). Germline trimming cut 3 bases from V and 6 bases from J; bases unmatched to any gene: 9. The CDR3 DNA sequence: TGCAGTGCTAGTGCTCCCGGGACTAGAAAGACCCAGTACTTC. Its translation is CSASAPGTRKTQYF.

The rearrangement joins TRBV5-1 to TRBJ2-3; 7 positions match TRBD2. CDR3 length equals 14 residues. The V gene end was trimmed by 3 bases and the J gene end by 6 bases; junction bases not matched to a gene: 7. CDR1 SGHRS and CDR2 YFSETQ come from the germline V gene. The CDR3: CASSSGLRGDTQYF. CDR3 coding DNA: TGCGCCAGCAGCTCGGGACTGCGGGGGGATACGCAGTATTTT.

This clonotype was seen only a few times. The chain links TRBV12-3 or TRBV12-4 to TRBJ1-2, with D possibly matching TRBD1 (5 bases). This CDR3 region has 15 residues. V lost 1 base and J 4 bases, leaving 13 bases between the germline ends. This CDR3 reads CASSLDLTARYGYTF. The CDR3 DNA follows: TGTGCCAGCAGTTTAGACCTGACAGCCCGCTATGGCTACACCTTC.

V is TRBV12-5 and J is TRBJ2-1; the match to TRBD2 covers 13 bases. The V and J ends lost 0 bases and 4 bases, in that order; junction bases with no gene match: 3. This CDR3 contains 17 residues. The germline gives CDR1 LGHNT, CDR2 FRNRAP. The CDR3 region has the DNA TGTGCTAGTGGTTTGGTACTAGCGGGGGGGGATTACAATGAGCAGTTCTTC. It is translated as CASGLVLAGGDYNEQFF.

The rearrangement uses TRBV15 and TRBJ2-1, with 10 bases matching TRBD1. The CDR3 is made up of 16 amino acids. Germline V gene data show CDR1 as LNHNV and CDR2 as YYDKDF (reference sequence). V lost 0 bases, J lost 4 bases, and 3 bases stayed unmatched. The CDR3 sequence: CATSRDLGQGYNEQFF. The CDR3 coding sequence is TGTGCCACCAGCAGAGATTTGGGACAGGGGTACAATGAGCAGTTCTTC.

This clonotype was seen once. The DNA for the CDR3 is TGTGCCAGCTCACTACCGCCCGGACAGGGCTACGAGCAGTACTTC. It specifies CASSLPPGQGYEQYF. The chain employs TRBV18 and TRBJ2-7; 8 bases align to TRBD1. CDR1 and CDR2 from the germline V gene are KGHSH and LQKENI. J lost 3 bases, V lost 4 bases, and 8 bases had no gene match. The CDR3 is 15 residues long. The variable domain in full, completed from reference TRBV18 and TRBJ2-7, reads NAGVMQNPRHLVRRRGQEARLRCSPMKGHSHVYWYRQLPEEGLKFMVYLQKENIIDESGMPKERFSAEFPKEGPSILRIQQVVRGDSAAYFCASSLPPGQGYEQYFGPGTRLTVT.

This clonotype turned up a few times. The CDR3 region has the DNA TGTGCCAGCAGTGATCAGGGGGGGAACTATGGCTACACCTTC. This codes for CASSDQGGNYGYTF. The V gene is TRBV25-1, the J gene TRBJ1-2, with TRBD1 identical over 7 bases. The CDR3 spans 14 residues. In germline, CDR1 is MGHDK, CDR2 SYGVNS. The V segment lost 3 bases and the J segment 2 bases; nucleotides outside the gene matches: 3.

V gene TRBV5-1 combines with J gene TRBJ2-1, with D uncertain. V lost 0 bases to trimming and J lost 1 base, with 8 bases between them. CDR3 length: 15 amino acids. Germline loops: CDR1 SGHRS, CDR2 YFSETQ. CDR3 protein: CASSLDSSSYNEQFF. The CDR3 DNA reads as TGCGCCAGCAGCTTGGACAGTTCGTCCTACAATGAGCAGTTCTTC.

The rearrangement joins TRBV4-2 to TRBJ2-1, with 13 bases matching TRBD2. The CDR3 extends over 21 amino acids. With V trimmed by 4 bases and J by 0 bases, 15 bases remained unmatched. Germline CDR1 and CDR2: LGHNA and YNFKEQ. CDR3 in amino acids: CASSPGSFKTSGGSSYNEQFF. The CDR3 bases are TGTGCCAGCAGCCCGGGGTCCTTCAAGACTAGCGGGGGGAGCTCCTACAATGAGCAGTTCTTC.

The chain couples TRBV2 to TRBJ2-7; D possibly uses TRBD1 or TRBD2 (5 bases each). This CDR3 is 15 amino acids long. V lost 7 bases to trimming and J lost 7 bases, with 23 bases between them. Germline V gene lookup returns CDR1 SNHLY and CDR2 FYNNEI. CDR3 residues: CASTKGTLRVIEQYF. The DNA for the CDR3 is TGTGCCAGCACGAAGGGGACCCTACGGGTTATAGAGCAGTACTTC.

This clonotype was seen only a few times. V usage is TRBV20-1 and J usage is TRBJ1-1; no firm D call. V was cut by 1 base and J by 1 base, with 7 bases left in between. Germline V CDR1 and CDR2: DFQATT, SNEGSKA (reference sequence). The length of the CDR3 is 13 residues. In nucleotides, the CDR3 is TGCAGTGCTAGAGTAACGGAGAACACTGAAGCTTTCTTT. Protein sequence: CSARVTENTEAFF.

This clonotype has more than one count but fewer than ten. V is TRBV12-3 or TRBV12-4 and J is TRBJ2-5; 9 bases align to TRBD2. This CDR3 contains 15 residues. Germline trimming cut 2 bases from V and 2 bases from J; bases unmatched to any gene: 3. CDR3 nucleotides: TGTGCCAGCAGTTTAAGCGCGGGGGGGCAAGAGACCCAGTACTTC. This codes for CASSLSAGGQETQYF.

In the case of this clonotype: The junction does not match germline at one end; this may be a read error. V and J are TRBV28 and TRBJ1-1; no clear D gene. CDR1 and CDR2 (germline): MDHEN, SYDVKM. The CDR3 spans 14 residues. CDR3 sequence (DNA): TGTGCCAGCAGTCCTCCCCCCGGGCGGAGGGAAAGAAACTTT. This encodes CASSPPPGRRERNF.